What follows describes a single T cell receptor beta chain. Its antigen is unidentified. The data were produced by immunoSEQ multiplex PCR, yet TCRdb's version contains in-frame clones alone and is incomplete. Here the sample spans roughly 69,000 clones, around 98% being singletons. This specimen belongs to a study of Tregs in tolerant kidney transplant recipients. Study-level results: Biological reproducibility was not directly addressed, but technical replication error appeared minimal.

Trimming took 0 bases from V and 10 from J; bases not matched to a gene: 4. Germline V gene data show CDR1 as SGHNT and CDR2 as YYREEE (reference sequence). The CDR3 extends over 14 amino acids. The receptor was derived from a human donor who received a combined kidney and bone marrow transplant. This chain uses TRBV5-4 with TRBJ2-1; 10 positions match TRBD2. Sequenced here: Tregs from blood, sampled before the transplant. The CDR3 loop is CASSLGLAGDEQFF. The CDR3 DNA follows: TGTGCCAGCAGCTTGGGCCTAGCGGGAGACGAGCAGTTCTTC.